This TCR beta chain originates from a study of cytomegalovirus exposure and HLA in healthy donors. The CDR3 loop spans 17 amino acids. CDR1 and CDR2 (germline): SGHVS, FQNEAQ. V gave up 5 bases and J gave up 7 bases; unmatched junction bases: 14. The PCR made use of 60 Vbeta and 13 Jbeta primers. The method was immunoSEQ multiplex PCR; TCRdb's version includes in-frame clones alone and lacks a portion of them. This sample's clone table lists tens of thousands of clones. In regard to this clone: The antigen remains undetermined.

General study points: Per published reports, the classifier diagnosed cytomegalovirus status with high specificity and sensitivity. Later, an analysis found that common viral pathogens appeared to be linked with several of the most significant clusters. For TCR beta chains, V- and J-gene trimming was later linked to a missense DCLRE1C variant. It was 164 TCR beta chains that were listed as cytomegalovirus-associated.

The V gene is TRBV7-8, the J gene TRBJ1-4; 9 bases match TRBD1. The sequence was collected from a man aged 18 to 30 in good health and CMV-seropositive. Input material: PBMCs. The CDR3 region is CASSNTRQGVAIEKLFF. The CDR3 nucleotides are TGTGCCAGCAGCAATACAAGACAGGGGGTCGCGATTGAAAAACTGTTTTTT.